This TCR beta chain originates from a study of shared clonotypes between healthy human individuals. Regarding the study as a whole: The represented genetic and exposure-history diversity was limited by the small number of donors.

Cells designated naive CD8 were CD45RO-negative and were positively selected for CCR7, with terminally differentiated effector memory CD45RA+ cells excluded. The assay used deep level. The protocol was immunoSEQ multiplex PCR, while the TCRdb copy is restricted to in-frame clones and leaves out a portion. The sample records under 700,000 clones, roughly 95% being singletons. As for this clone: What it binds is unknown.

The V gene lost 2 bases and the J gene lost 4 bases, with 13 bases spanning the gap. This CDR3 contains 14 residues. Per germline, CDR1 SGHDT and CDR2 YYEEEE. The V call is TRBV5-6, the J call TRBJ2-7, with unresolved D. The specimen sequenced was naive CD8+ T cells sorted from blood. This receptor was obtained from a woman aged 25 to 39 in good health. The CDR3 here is CASSFGGNSYEQYF. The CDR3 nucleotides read TGTGCCAGCAGCTTTGGTGGAAATAGTTACGAGCAGTACTTC.